This TCR beta chain is from a study of CD8 T cells in ankylosing spondylitis. This CDR3 has 13 amino acids. Germline values: CDR1 SGHRS, CDR2 YFSETQ. V was cut by 0 bases and J by 4 bases, with 7 bases left in between. This clonotype has at least ten counts. TCRdb called the 5' RACE reads again in MiXCR, with one record for every CDR3 protein. The data show around 230,000 distinct CDR3 sequences, with 8.6% seen just once and approximately 7% held by the top ten. This TCR derives from a male donor with ankylosing spondylitis or in good health (not recorded which). The J gene is TRBJ1-2, the V gene TRBV5-1; D uncertain. Sequenced sample: blood, either unsorted or a sorted T cell fraction (not recorded which). CDR3 loop: CASSLDSIYGYTF. The CDR3 nucleotides are TGCGCCAGCAGCTTGGACAGCATCTATGGCTACACCTTC.